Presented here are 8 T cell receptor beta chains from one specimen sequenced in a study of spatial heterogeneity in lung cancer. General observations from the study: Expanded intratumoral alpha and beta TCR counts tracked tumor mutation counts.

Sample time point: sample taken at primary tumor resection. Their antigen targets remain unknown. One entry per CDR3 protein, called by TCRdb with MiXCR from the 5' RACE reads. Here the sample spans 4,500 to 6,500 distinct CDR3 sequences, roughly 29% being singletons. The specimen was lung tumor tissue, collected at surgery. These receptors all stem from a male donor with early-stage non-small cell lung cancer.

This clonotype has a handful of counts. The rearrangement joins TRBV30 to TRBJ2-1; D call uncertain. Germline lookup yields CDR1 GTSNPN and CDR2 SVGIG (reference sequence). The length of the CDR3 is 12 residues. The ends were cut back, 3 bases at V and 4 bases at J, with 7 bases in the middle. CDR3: CAWSPRYNEQFF. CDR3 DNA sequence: TGTGCCTGGAGCCCTAGGTACAATGAGCAGTTCTTC.

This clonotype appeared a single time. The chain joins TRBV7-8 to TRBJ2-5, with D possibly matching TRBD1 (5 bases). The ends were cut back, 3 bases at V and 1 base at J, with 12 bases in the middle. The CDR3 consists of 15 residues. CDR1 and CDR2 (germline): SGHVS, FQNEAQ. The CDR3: CASSLAVRAQETQYF. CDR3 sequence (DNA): TGTGCCAGCAGCTTGGCTGTCAGGGCCCAAGAGACCCAGTACTTC.

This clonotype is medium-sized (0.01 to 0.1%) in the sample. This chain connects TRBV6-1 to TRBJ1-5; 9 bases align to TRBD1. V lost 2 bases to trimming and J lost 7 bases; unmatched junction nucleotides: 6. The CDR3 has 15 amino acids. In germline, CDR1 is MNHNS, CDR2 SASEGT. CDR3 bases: TGTGCCAGCAGTGAAACGGACAGGGGCTGGCAGCCCCAGCATTTT. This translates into CASSETDRGWQPQHF.

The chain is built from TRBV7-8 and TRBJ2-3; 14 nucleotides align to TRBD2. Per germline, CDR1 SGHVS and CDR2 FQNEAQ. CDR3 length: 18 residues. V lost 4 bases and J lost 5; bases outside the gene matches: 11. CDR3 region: CASSSGLAGGGVVDTQYF. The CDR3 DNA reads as TGTGCCAGCAGCTCAGGACTAGCGGGAGGAGGGGTAGTAGATACGCAGTATTTT.

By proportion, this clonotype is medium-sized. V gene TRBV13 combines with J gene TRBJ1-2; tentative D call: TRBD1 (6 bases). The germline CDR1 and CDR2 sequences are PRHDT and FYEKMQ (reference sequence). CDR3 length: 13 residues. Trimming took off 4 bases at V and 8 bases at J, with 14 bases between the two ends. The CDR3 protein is CASSSSYRDGYTF. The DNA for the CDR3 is TGTGCCAGCAGCTCAAGCTACAGGGACGGCTACACCTTC.

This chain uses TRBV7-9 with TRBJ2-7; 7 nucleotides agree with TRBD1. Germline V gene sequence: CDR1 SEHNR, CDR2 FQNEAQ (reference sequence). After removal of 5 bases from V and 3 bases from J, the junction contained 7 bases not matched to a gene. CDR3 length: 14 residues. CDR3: CASSNQGQVYEQYF. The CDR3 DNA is TGTGCCAGCAGCAACCAAGGACAGGTCTACGAGCAGTACTTC.

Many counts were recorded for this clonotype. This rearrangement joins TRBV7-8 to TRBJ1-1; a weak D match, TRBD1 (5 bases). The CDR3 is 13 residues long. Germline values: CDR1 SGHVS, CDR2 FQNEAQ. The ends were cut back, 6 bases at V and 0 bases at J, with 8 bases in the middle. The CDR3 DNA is TGTGCCAGCAGGGGAGGGGTGAACACTGAAGCTTTCTTT. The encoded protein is CASRGGVNTEAFF.

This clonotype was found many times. In DNA, the CDR3 is TGTGCCAGCAGCCACAGGACCGGGGAGCTGTTTTTT. The encoded protein is CASSHRTGELFF. This chain links TRBV3-1 with TRBJ2-2, with D unclear. Germline V CDR1 and CDR2: LGHDT, YNNKEL (reference sequence). The length of the CDR3 is 12 residues. The germline V and J ends were trimmed by 3 bases and 5 bases, with 4 bases remaining between them.